This TCR beta chain was recovered during a study of T cell repertoires in cytomegalovirus infection. Whole-study context: TCR beta signatures that were public indicated CMV infection and matching HLA type.

Study-wide points: HLA-C-restricted CMV clonotypes gave the most frequent clonotype in two of eight donors.

Each CDR3 protein is one row after TCRdb ran MiXCR on the reads. The repertoire holds hundreds of thousands of distinct CDR3 sequences, about 24% seen once, with less than 10% in the top ten. Germline V gene lookup returns CDR1 MNHEY and CDR2 SMNVEV (reference sequence). This CDR3 is built from 15 residues. The trim removed 5 bases at V and 5 bases at J, leaving 5 bases unmatched. This clonotype was observed a handful of times. What it binds is unknown. This TCR was sampled from a human donor in good health (CMV status not recorded). Some clones in this sample may be carry-over from other donors' samples. The specimen was CD8+ T cells from PBMCs. This sequence joins TRBV27 and TRBJ1-6, with 8 nucleotides matching TRBD1. CDR3 sequence: CASSETGGDNSPLHF. Here the CDR3 DNA reads TGTGCCAGCAGTGAAACAGGGGGTGATAATTCACCCCTCCACTTT.